This entry is about one T cell receptor beta chain. This record belongs to a study of beta chain features in type 1 diabetes. This CDR3 spans 12 amino acids. Expressed TCRB transcripts were sequenced because the isolated RNA had all been reverse transcribed beforehand. Method: immunoSEQ multiplex PCR; TCRdb's copy keeps in-frame clones and lacks some. The table includes a few hundred thousand clones, approximately 10% detected once. Blood was collected once per donor into heparin, averaging roughly 0.12 L. Sorted CD4+ subsets: naive, central memory, regulatory, stem cell-like memory (CD45RO/CCR7/CD25/CD127/CD95/CD27 panel). Sorting gave populations that all exceeded 95% purity.

Specimen: central memory CD4+ T cells from blood. This TCR was sampled from a man younger than 35 in good health. The J gene is TRBJ2-3, the V gene TRBV21-1. TRBV21-1 is an annotated pseudogene. The CDR3 coding sequence is TGTGCCAGCATCCCGACCACAGATACGCAGTATTTT. Translated, it gives CASIPTTDTQYF.